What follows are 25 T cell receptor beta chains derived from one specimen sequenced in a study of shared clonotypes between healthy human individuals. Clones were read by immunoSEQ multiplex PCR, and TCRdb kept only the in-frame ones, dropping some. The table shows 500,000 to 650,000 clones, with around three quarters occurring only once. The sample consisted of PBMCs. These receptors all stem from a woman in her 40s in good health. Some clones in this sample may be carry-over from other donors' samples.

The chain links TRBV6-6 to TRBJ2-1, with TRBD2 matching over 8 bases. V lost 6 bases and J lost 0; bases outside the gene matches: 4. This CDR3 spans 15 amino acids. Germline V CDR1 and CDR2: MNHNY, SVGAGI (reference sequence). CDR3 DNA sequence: TGTGCCAGCAGCGGAAGCGGGAGCTCCTACAATGAGCAGTTCTTC. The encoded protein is CASSGSGSSYNEQFF.

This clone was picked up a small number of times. In DNA form, the CDR3 reads TGTGCCAGCAGCTCGTGGGATGGTAGCAATCAGCCCCAGCATTTT. Translation gives CASSSWDGSNQPQHF. The V and J genes are TRBV7-2 and TRBJ1-5; D uncertain. CDR3 length: 15 amino acids. CDR1 is SGHTA, CDR2 FQGNSA, per germline. V was clipped by 4 bases and J by 0 bases, with 10 bases between them.

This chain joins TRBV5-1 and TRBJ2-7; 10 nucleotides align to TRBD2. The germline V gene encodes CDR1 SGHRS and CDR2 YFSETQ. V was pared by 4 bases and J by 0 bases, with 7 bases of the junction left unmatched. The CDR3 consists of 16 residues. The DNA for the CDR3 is TGCGCCAGCAGCGCAGCTAGCGGGGGTAGCTCCTACGAGCAGTACTTC. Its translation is CASSAASGGSSYEQYF.

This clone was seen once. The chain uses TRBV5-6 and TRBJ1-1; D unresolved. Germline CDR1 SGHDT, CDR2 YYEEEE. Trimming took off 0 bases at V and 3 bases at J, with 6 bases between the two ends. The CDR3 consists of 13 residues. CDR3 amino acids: CASSLAGDTEAFF. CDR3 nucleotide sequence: TGTGCCAGCAGCTTGGCGGGTGACACTGAAGCTTTCTTT.

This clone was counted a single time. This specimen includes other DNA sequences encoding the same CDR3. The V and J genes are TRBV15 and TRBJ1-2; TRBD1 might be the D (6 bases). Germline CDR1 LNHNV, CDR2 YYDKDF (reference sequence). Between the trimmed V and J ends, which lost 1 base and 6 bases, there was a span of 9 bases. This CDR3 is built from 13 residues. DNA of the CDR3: TGTGCCACCAGCAGAGTCAGGGGAGATGGCTACACCTTC. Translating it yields CATSRVRGDGYTF.

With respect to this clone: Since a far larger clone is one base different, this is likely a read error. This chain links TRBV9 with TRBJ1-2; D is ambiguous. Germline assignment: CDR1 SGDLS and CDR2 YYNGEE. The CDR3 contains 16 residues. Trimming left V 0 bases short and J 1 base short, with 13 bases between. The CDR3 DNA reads TGTGCCAGCAGCGTAGGGTTGGGCAGCTATAACTATGGCTACACCTTC. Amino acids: CASSVGLGSYNYGYTF.

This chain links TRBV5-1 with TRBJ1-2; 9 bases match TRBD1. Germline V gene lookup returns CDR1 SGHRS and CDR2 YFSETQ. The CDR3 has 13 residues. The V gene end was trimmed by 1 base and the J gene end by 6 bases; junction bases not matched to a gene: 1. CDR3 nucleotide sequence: TGCGCCAGCAGCTTGTGGACAGGGGATGGCTACACCTTC. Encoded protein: CASSLWTGDGYTF.

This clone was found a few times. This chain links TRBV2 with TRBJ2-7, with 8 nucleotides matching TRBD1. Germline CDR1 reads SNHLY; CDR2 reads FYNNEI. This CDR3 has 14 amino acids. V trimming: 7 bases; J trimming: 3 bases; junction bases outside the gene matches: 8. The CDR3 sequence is CASTGGGQDYEQYF. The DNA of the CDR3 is TGTGCCAGCACCGGAGGGGGACAGGACTACGAGCAGTACTTC.

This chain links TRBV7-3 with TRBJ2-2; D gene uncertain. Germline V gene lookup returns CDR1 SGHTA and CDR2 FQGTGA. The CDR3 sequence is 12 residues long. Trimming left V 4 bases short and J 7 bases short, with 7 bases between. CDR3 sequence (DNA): TGTGCCAGCAGCTCCGAAAGCGGGGAGCTGTTTTTT. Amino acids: CASSSESGELFF.

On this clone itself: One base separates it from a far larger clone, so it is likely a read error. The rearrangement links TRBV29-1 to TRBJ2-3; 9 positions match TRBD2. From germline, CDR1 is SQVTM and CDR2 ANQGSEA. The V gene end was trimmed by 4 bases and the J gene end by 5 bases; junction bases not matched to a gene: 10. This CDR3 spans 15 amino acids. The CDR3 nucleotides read TGCAGCGTTGGTTTAGCGGGAGAGATCAAAGATACGCAGTATTTT. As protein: CSVGLAGEIKDTQYF.

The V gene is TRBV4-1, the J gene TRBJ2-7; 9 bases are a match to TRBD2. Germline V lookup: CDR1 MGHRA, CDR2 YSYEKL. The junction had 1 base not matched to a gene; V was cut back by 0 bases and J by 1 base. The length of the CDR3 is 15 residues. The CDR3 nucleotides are TGCGCCAGCAGCCAAGACGCGGGAGGGTCCTACGAGCAGTACTTC. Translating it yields CASSQDAGGSYEQYF.

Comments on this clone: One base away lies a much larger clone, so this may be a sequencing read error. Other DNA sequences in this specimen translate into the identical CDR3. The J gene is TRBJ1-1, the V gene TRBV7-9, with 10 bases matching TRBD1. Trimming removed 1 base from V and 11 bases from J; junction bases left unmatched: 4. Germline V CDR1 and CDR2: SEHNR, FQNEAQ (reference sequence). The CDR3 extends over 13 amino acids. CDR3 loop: CASSLETGGEAFF. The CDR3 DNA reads TGTGCCAGCAGCTTAGAGACAGGGGGCGAGGCTTTCTTT. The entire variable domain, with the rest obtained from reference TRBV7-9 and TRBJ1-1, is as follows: DTGVSQNPRHKITKRGQNVTFRCDPISEHNRLYWYRQTLGQGPEFLTYFQNEAQLEKSRLLSDRFSAERPKGSFSTLEIQRTEQGDSAMYLCASSLETGGEAFFGQGTRLTVV.

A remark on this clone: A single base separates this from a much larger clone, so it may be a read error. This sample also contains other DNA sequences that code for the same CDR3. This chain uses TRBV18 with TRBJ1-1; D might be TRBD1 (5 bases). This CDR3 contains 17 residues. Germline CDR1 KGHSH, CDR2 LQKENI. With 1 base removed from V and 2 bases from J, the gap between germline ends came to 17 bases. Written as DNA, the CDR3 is TGTGCCAGCTCACCACGGGGGACGGAGGGACTAAACACTGAAGCTTTCTTT. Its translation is CASSPRGTEGLNTEAFF. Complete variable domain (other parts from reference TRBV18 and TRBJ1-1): NAGVMQNPRHLVRRRGQEARLRCSPMKGHSHVYWYRQLPEEGLKFMVYLQKENIIDESGMPKERFSAEFPKEGPSILRIQQVVRGDSAAYFCASSPRGTEGLNTEAFFGQGTRLTVV.

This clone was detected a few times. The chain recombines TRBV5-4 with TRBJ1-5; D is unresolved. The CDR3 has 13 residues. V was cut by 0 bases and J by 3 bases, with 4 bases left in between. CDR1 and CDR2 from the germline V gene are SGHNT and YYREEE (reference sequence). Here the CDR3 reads CASSLGTNQPQHF. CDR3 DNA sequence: TGTGCCAGCAGCTTGGGTACCAATCAGCCCCAGCATTTT.

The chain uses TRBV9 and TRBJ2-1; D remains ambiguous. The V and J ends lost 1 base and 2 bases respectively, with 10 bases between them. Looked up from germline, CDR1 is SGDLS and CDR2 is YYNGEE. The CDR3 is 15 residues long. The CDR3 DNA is TGTGCCAGCAGCGTATCGGGCCTAGCCTACAATGAGCAGTTCTTC. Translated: CASSVSGLAYNEQFF.

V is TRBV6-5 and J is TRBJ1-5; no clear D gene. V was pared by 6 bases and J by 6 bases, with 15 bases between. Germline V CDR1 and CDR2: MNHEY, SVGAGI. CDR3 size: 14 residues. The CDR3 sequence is CASSEHGSGQPQHF. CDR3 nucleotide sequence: TGTGCCAGCAGCGAACACGGGTCCGGTCAGCCCCAGCATTTT.

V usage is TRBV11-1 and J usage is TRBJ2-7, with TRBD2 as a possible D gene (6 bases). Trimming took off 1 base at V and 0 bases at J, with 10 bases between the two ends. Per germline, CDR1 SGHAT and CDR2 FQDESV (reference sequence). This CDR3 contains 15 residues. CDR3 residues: CASSLVGGGSYEQYF. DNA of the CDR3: TGTGCCAGCAGCTTAGTGGGAGGCGGCTCCTACGAGCAGTACTTC. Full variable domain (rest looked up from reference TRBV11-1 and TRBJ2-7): EAEVAQSPRYKITEKSQAVAFWCDPISGHATLYWYRQILGQGPELLVQFQDESVVDDSQLPKDRFSAERLKGVDSTLKIQPAELGDSAMYLCASSLVGGGSYEQYFGPGTRLTVT.

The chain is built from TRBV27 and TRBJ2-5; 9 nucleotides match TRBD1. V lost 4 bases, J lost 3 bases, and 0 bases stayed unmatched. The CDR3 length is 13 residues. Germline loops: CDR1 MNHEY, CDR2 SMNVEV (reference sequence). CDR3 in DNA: TGTGCCAGCAGTTGGGACAGGGAAGAGACCCAGTACTTC. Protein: CASSWDREETQYF.

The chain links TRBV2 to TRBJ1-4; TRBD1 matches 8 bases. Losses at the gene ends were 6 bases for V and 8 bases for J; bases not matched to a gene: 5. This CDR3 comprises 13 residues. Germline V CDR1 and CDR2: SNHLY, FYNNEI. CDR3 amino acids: CASSKDREEKLFF. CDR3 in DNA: TGTGCCAGCAGCAAGGACAGGGAGGAAAAACTGTTTTTT.

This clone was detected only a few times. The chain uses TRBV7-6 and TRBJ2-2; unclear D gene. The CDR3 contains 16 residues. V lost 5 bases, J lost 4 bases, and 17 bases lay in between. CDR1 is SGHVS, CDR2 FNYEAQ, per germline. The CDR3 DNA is TGTGCCAGCAGCCCTACACCCCTCCGGAGCACCGGGGAGCTGTTTTTT. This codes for CASSPTPLRSTGELFF.

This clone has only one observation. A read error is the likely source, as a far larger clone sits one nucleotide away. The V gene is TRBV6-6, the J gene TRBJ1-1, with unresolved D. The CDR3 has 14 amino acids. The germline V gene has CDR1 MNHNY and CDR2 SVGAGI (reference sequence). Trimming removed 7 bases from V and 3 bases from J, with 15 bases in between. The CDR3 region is CASTSYPEDTEAFF. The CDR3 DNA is TGTGCCAGCACATCCTATCCGGAGGACACTGAAGCTTTCTTT.

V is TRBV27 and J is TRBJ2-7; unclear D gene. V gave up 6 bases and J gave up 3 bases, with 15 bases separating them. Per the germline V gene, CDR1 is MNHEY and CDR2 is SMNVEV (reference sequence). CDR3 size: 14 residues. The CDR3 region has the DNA TGTGCCAGCAGACCCCTAGGATCCATCTACGAGCAGTACTTC. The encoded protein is CASRPLGSIYEQYF.

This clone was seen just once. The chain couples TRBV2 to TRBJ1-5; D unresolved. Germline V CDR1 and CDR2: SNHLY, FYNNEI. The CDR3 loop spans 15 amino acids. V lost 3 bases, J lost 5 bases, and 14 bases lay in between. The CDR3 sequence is CASSDRGQAYQPQHF. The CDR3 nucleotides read TGTGCCAGCAGTGATCGTGGGCAGGCTTATCAGCCCCAGCATTTT.

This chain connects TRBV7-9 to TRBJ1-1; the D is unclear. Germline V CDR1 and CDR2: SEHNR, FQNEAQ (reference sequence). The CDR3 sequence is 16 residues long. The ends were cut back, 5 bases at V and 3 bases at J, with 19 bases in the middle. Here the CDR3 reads CASSPVGPVPHTEAFF. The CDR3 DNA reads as TGTGCCAGCAGCCCTGTCGGCCCCGTTCCGCACACTGAAGCTTTCTTT.

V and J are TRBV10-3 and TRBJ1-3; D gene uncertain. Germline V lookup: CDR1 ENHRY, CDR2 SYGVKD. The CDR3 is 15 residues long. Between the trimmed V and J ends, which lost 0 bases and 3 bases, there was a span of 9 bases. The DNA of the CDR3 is TGTGCCATCAGTGAGTCAGGGCAGATTGGAAACACCATATATTTT. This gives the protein CAISESGQIGNTIYF.